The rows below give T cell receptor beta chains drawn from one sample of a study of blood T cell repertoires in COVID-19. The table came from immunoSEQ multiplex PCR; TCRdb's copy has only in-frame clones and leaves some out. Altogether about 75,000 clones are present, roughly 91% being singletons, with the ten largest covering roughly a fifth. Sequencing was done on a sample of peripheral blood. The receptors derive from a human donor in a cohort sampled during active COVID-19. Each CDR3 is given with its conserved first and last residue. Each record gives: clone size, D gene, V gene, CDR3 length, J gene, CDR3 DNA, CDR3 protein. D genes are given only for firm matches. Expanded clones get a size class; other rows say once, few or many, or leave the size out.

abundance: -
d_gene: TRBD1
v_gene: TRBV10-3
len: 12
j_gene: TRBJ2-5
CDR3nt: TGTGCCATCAGCCGGACAGGGGGGACCCAGTACTTC
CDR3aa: CAISRTGGTQYF

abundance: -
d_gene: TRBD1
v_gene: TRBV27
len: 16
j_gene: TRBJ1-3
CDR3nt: TGTGCCAGCAGTTCGTGGACAGGGGCCTCTGGAAACACCATATATTTT
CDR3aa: CASSSWTGASGNTIYF

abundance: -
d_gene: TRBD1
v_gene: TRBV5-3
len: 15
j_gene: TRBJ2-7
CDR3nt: TGTGCCAGAAGCTTTAGGTGGACAGGACCCTACGAGCAGTACTTC
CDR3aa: CARSFRWTGPYEQYF

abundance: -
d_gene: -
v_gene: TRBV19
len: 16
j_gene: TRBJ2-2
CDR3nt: TGTGCCACTCGTTCCCGCGGGCACGCGAACACCGGGGAGCTGTTTTTT
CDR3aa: CATRSRGHANTGELFF

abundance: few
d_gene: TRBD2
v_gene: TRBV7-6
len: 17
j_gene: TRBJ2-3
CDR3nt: TGTGCCAGCAGCCCCTCCGTAGCGGGAGCTCTCACAGATACGCAGTATTTT
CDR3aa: CASSPSVAGALTDTQYF

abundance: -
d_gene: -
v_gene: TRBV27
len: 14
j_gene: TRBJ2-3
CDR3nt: TGTGCCAGCACTTCAGCGCCCCCCCAAGATACGCAGTATTTT
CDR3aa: CASTSAPPQDTQYF

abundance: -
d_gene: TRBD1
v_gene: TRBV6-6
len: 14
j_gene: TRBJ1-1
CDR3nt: TGTGCCAGCAGTAAGACAGGGCTGAACACTGAAGCTTTTTTT
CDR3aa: CASSKTGLNTEAFF

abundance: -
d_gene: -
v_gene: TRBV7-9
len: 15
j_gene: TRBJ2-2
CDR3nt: TGTGCCAGCAGCTTAGTGTTCGTGAACACCGGGGAGCTGTTTTTT
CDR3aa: CASSLVFVNTGELFF

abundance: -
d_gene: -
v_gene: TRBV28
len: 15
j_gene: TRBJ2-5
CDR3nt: TGTGCCAGCAGTTTATCAGGGGCGGCAGAAGAGACCCAGTACTTC
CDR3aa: CASSLSGAAEETQYF

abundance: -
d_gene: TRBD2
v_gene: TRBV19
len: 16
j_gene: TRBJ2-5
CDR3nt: TGTGCCAGTAGTATAGTGGCTAGCGGGGGACAAGAGACCCAGTACTTC
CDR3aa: CASSIVASGGQETQYF

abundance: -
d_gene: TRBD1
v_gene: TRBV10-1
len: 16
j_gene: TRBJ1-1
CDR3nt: TGCGCCAGCAGTGAGTATTCGACAGGGGGCAACACTGAAGCTTTCTTT
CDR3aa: CASSEYSTGGNTEAFF

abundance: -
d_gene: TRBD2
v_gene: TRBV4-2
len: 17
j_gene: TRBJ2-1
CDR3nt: TGTGCCAGCAGCCGCGACCAACTAGCGGGAGCAGTCAATGAGCAGTTCTTC
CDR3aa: CASSRDQLAGAVNEQFF

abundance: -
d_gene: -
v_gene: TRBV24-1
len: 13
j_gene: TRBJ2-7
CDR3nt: TGTGCCACCAGTGATTTTGCGGGGTACGAGCAGTACTTC
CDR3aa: CATSDFAGYEQYF

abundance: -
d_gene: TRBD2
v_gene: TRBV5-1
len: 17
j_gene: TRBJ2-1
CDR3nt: TGCGCCAGCAGCGAAGGCGGGGGGGCCTTGAGATACAATGAGCAGTTCTTC
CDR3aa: CASSEGGGALRYNEQFF

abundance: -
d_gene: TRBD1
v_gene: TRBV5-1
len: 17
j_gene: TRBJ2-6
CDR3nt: TGCGCCAGCCGAACTCGGGACAGGGGCTCTGGGGCCAACGTCCTGACTTTC
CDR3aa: CASRTRDRGSGANVLTF

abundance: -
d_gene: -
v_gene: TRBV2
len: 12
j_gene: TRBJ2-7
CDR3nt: TGTGCCAGCAGTTGGGGGGACTTCGAGCAGTACTTC
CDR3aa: CASSWGDFEQYF

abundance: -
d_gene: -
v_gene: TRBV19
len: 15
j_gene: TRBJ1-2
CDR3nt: TGTGCCAGTAGTATAGGGGGAGCCGTCTCCTATGGCTACACCTTC
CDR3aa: CASSIGGAVSYGYTF

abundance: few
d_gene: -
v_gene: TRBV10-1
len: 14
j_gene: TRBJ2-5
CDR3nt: TGCGCCAGCAGCCAGACAGGTCGAAGGGAGACCCAGTACTTC
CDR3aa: CASSQTGRRETQYF

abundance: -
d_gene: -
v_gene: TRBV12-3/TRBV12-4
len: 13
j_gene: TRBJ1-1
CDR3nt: TGTGCCAGCAGCCCATCAGGGTATACTGAAGCTTTCTTT
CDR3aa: CASSPSGYTEAFF

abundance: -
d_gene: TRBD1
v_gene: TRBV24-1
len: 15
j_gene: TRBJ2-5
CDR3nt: TGTGCCACCAGTGACCCGACAGGGGGCTTCGAGACCCAGTACTTC
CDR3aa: CATSDPTGGFETQYF

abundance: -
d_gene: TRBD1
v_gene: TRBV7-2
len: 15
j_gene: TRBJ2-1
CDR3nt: TGTGCCAGCAGCTCGAGACAGGGTTCCTACAATGAGCAGTTCTTC
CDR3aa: CASSSRQGSYNEQFF

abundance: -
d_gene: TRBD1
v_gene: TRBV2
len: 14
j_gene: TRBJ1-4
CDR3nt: TGTGCCAGCAGTGGAGACAGGGGGGATGAAAAACTGTTTTTT
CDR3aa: CASSGDRGDEKLFF

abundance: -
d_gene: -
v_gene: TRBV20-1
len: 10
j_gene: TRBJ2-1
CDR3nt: TGCAGTGCTGAGAGGTGGGAGCAGTTCTTC
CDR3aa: CSAERWEQFF

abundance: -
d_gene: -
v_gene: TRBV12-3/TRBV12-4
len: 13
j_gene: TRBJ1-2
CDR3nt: TGTGCCAGCAGCTCAGGGTTTGGATTTGGCTACACCTTC
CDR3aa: CASSSGFGFGYTF

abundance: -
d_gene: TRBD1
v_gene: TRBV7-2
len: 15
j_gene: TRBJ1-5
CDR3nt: TGTGCCAGCAGCCTCGGGACAGGAGCCCGCCAGCCCCAGCATTTT
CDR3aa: CASSLGTGARQPQHF

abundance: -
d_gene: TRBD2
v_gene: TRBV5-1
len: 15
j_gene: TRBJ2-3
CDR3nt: TGCGCCAGCAGCTCCATGGCGGGGGGGACAGATACGCAGTATTTT
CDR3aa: CASSSMAGGTDTQYF

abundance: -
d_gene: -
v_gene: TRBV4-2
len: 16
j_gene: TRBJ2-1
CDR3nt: TGTGCCAGCAGCCAAGCAGGGGGGCGCCACTACAATGAGCAGTTCTTC
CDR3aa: CASSQAGGRHYNEQFF

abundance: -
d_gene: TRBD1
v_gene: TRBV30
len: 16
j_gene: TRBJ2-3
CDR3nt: TGTGCCTGGAGTCTACGGGACAGGTTAGGCACAGATACGCAGTATTTT
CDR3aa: CAWSLRDRLGTDTQYF

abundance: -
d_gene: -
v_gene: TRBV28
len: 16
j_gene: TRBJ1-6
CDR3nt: TGTGCCAGCAGTTTATGGAGTGCCTCCTATAATTCACCCCTCCACTTT
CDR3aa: CASSLWSASYNSPLHF

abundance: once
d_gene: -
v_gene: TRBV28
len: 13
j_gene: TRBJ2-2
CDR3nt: TGTGCCAGCACGTACAGGGACACCGGGGAGCTGTTTTTT
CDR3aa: CASTYRDTGELFF

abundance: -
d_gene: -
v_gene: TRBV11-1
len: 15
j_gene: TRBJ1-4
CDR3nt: TGTGCCAGCAGCTTCCGGGGGACGGAGGGTGAAAAACTGTTTTTT
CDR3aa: CASSFRGTEGEKLFF

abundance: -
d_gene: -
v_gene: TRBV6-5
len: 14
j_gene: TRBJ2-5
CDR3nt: TGTGCCAGCAAACTACTAGCCTCCTTCGAGACCCAGTACTTC
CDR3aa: CASKLLASFETQYF

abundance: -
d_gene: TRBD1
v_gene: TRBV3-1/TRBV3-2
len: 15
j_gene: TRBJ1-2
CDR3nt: TGTGCCAGCAGCCAAGTTAACAGGGGGATCTATGGCTACACCTTC
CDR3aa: CASSQVNRGIYGYTF

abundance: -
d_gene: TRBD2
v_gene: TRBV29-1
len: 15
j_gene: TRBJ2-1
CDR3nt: TGCAGCGACGGAGGACTAGCGGGGGCCTACAATGAGCAGTTCTTC
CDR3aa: CSDGGLAGAYNEQFF

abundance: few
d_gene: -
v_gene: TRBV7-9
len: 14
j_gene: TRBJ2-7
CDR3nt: TGTGCCAGCAGCTTAGGTGTAGGGGCAGGCGAGCAGTACTTC
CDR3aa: CASSLGVGAGEQYF

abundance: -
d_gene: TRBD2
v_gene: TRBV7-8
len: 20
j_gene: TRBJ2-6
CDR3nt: TGTGCCAGCAGCTTAGCGCGGGGGGGAGGATCCTCCCCGGGGGCCAACGTCCTGACTTTC
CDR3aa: CASSLARGGGSSPGANVLTF

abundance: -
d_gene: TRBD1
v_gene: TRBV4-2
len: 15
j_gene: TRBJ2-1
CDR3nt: TGTGCCAGCAGCCAACCCGGGGACAGGGAGGGTGAGCAGTTCTTC
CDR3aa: CASSQPGDREGEQFF

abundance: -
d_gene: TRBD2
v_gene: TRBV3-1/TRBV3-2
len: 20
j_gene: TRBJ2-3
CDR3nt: TGTGCCAGCAGCCCAACCGCCGGAGGGCTAGCGGGGGGGCTCACAGATACGCAGTATTTT
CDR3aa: CASSPTAGGLAGGLTDTQYF

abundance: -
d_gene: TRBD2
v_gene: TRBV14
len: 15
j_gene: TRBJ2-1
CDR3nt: TGTGCCAGCAGCCAACTGGGACTAGGAGGCGATGAGCAGTTCTTC
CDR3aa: CASSQLGLGGDEQFF

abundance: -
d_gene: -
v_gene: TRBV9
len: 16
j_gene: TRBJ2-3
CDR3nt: TGTGCCAGCAGCGGAGGCGTCGGGACATTAGCGGATACGCAGTATTTT
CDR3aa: CASSGGVGTLADTQYF

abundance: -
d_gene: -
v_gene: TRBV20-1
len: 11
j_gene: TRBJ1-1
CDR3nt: TGCAGTGCTAGTCAGGGGTTTGAAGCTTTCTTT
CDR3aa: CSASQGFEAFF

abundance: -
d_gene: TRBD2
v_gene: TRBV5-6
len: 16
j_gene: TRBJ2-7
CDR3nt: TGTGCCAGCAGCTTGTTCGAGCGGGGGCAATTGTACGAGCAGTACTTC
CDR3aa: CASSLFERGQLYEQYF

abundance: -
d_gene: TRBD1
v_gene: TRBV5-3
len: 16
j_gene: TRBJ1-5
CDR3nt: TGTGCCAGAAGAACCGACAGGGGAAGAGGGAATCAGCCCCAGCATTTT
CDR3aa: CARRTDRGRGNQPQHF

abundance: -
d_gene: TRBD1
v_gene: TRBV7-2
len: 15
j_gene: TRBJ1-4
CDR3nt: TGTGCCAGCAGTCAACAGGGGGCCAATAATGAAAAACTGTTTTTT
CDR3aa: CASSQQGANNEKLFF

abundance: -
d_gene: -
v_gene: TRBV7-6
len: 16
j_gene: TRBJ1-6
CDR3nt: TGTGCCAGCAGCAAGACGCCGAACACGGGATCGTCACCCCTCCACTTT
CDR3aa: CASSKTPNTGSSPLHF

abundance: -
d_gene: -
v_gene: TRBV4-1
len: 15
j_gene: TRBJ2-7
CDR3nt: TGCGCCAGCAGCCAAGAGAACAGGATCCAAGGCGAGCAGTACTTC
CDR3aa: CASSQENRIQGEQYF

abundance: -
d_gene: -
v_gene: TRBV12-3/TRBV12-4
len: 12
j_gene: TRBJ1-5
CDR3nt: TGTGCCAGCAGGCCGGGTGGCGAGCCCCAGCATTTT
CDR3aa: CASRPGGEPQHF

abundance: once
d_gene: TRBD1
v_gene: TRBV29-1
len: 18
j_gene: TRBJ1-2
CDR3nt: TGCAGCGTTGATAGACCTTCCCCGGGACAGGGGGTATACTATGGCTACACCTTC
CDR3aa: CSVDRPSPGQGVYYGYTF

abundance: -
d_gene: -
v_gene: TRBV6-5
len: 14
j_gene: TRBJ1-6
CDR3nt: TGTGCCAGCAGTAACACAGGGAAGTTGTCACCCCTCCACTTT
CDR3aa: CASSNTGKLSPLHF

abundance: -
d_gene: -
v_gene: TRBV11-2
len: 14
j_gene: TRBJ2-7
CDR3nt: TGTGCCAGCAGCACAAGGACATCGCCTACAGAGCAGTACTTC
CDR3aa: CASSTRTSPTEQYF

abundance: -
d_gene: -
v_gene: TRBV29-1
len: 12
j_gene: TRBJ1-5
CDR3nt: TGCAGCGTTGTCGAGGGAAATCAGCCCCAGCATTTT
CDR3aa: CSVVEGNQPQHF

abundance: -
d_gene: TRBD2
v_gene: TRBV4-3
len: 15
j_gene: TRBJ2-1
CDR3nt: TGCGCCAGCAGCCATCTAGCGGGGTCTTGGTATGAGCAGTTCTTC
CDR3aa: CASSHLAGSWYEQFF

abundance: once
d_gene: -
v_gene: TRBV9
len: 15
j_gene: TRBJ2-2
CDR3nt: TGTGCCAGCAGCGTGGGTGGGCTCAACACCGGGGAGCTGTTTTTT
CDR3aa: CASSVGGLNTGELFF

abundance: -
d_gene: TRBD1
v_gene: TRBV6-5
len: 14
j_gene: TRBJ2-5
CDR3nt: TGTGCCAGCAGACGGACAGGGGGATTGGAGACCCAGTACTTC
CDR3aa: CASRRTGGLETQYF

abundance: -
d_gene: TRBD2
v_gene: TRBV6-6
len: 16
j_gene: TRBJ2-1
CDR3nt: TGTGCCAGCAGTTACGGGGGGACTAGCGGGTCATATGAGCAGTTCTTC
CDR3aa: CASSYGGTSGSYEQFF

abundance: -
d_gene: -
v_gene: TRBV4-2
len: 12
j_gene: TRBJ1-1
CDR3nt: TGTGCCAGCAGCCAAGATGGGCCTGAAGCTTTCTTT
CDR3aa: CASSQDGPEAFF

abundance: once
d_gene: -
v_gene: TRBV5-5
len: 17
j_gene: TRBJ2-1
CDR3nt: TGTGCCAGCTTTCCTCCGTGGGGGGGCTCGGGCAGAGTTGAGCAGTTCTTC
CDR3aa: CASFPPWGGSGRVEQFF

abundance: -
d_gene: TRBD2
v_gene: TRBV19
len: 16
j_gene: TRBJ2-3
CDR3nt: TGTGCCAGTAGTATGTTCGGGACTAGTGGATCAAATACGCAGTATTTT
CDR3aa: CASSMFGTSGSNTQYF

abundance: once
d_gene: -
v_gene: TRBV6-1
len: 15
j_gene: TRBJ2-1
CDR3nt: TGTGCCAGCAGTGAGGTCCAGCGAACCTACAATGAGCAGTTCTTC
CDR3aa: CASSEVQRTYNEQFF